Listed here is a single T cell receptor beta chain. This sample stems from a study of shared clonotypes between healthy human individuals. Looked up from germline, CDR1 is GTSNPN and CDR2 is SVGIG (reference sequence). V was clipped by 0 bases and J by 9 bases; unmatched bases: 9. This CDR3 has 15 residues. TCRdb keeps only in-frame clones here, not all; method: immunoSEQ multiplex PCR. This sample has roughly 1 million clones, with approximately 80% found just once. This TCR was sampled from a man aged 18-30 years in good health. Some clones in this sample may be carry-over from other donors' samples. What was sequenced was memory CD4+ T cells from PBMCs. This sample's subset: CD45RA-negative fraction. The rearrangement links TRBV30 to TRBJ2-7, with 12 bases matching TRBD1. The chain's CDR3 is CAWSVQGTGGLGQYF. The CDR3 DNA follows: TGTGCCTGGAGTGTACAAGGGACAGGGGGCCTGGGGCAGTACTTC.